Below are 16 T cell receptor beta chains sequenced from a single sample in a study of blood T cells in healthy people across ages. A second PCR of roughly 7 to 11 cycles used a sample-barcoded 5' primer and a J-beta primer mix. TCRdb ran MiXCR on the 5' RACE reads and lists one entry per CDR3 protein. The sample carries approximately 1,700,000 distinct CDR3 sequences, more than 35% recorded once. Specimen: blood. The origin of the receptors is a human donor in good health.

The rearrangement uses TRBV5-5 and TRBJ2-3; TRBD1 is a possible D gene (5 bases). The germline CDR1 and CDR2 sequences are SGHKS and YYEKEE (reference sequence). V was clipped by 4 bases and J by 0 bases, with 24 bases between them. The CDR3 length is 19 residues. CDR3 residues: CASSLLAGSTAASTDTQYF. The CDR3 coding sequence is TGTGCCAGCAGCCTCTTGGCCGGGTCGACAGCCGCGAGCACAGATACGCAGTATTTT.

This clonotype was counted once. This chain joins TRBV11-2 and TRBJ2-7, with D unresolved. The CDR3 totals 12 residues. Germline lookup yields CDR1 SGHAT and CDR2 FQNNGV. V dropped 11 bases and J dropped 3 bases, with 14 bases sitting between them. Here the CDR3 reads CAGTLSGYEQYF. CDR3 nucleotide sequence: TGTGCCGGCACCTTATCTGGCTACGAGCAGTACTTC.

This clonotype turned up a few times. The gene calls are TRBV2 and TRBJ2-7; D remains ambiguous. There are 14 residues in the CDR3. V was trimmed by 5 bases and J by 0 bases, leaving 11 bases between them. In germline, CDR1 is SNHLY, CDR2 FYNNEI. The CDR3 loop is CASSPDGYSYEQYF. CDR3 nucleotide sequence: TGTGCCAGCAGTCCGGACGGATACTCCTACGAGCAGTACTTC.

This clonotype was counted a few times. The CDR3 is CASSGKDGMSSYEQYF. The CDR3, as DNA: TGTGCCAGCAGTGGGAAAGATGGCATGAGCTCCTACGAGCAGTACTTC. The V gene is TRBV25-1, the J gene TRBJ2-7; D uncertain. The germline CDR1 and CDR2 sequences are MGHDK and SYGVNS. The CDR3 has 16 amino acids. V shed 4 bases and J shed 0 bases, with 16 bases lying between them.

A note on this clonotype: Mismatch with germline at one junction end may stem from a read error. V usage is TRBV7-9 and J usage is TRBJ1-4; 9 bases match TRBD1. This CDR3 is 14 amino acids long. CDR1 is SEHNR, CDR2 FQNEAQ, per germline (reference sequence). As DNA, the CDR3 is TGTGCCAGCAGACGGACAGGGGATAATGAAAAACGGTTTTTT. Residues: CASRRTGDNEKRFF.

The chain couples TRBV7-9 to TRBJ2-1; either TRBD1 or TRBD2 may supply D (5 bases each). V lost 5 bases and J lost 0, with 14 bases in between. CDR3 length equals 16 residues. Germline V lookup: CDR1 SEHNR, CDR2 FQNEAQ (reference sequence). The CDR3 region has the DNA TGTGCCAGCAGCATTCCTCGGGGACGCTCCTACAATGAGCAGTTCTTC. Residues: CASSIPRGRSYNEQFF.

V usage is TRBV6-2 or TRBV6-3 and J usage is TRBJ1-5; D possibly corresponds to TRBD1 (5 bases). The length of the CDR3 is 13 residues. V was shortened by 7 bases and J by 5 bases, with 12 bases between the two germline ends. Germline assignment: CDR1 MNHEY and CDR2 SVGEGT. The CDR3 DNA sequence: TGTGCCAGCACCCTGACAGTTTATCAGCCCCAGCATTTT. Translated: CASTLTVYQPQHF.

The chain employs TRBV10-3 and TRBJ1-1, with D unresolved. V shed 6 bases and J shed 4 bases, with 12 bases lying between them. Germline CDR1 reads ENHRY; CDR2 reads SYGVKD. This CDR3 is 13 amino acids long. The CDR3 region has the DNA TGTGCCATCAGAGCGTCCGAAGGCACTGAAGCTTTCTTT. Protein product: CAIRASEGTEAFF.

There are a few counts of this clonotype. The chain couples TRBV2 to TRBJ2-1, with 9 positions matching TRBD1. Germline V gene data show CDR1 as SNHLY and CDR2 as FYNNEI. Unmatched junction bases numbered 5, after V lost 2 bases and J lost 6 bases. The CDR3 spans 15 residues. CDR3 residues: CASSEYGTGINEQFF. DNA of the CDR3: TGTGCCAGCAGTGAATACGGGACAGGGATCAATGAGCAGTTCTTC.

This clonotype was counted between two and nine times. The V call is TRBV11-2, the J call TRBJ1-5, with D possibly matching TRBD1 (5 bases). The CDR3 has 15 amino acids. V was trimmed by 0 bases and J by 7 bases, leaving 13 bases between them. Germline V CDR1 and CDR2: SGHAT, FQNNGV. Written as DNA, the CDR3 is TGTGCCAGCAGCTTAGATCGGGGGGGATGGCAGCCCCAGCATTTT. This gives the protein CASSLDRGGWQPQHF. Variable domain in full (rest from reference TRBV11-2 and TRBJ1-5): EAGVAQSPRYKIIEKRQSVAFWCNPISGHATLYWYQQILGQGPKLLIQFQNNGVVDDSQLPKDRFSAERLKGVDSTLKIQPAKLEDSAVYLCASSLDRGGWQPQHFGDGTRLSIL.

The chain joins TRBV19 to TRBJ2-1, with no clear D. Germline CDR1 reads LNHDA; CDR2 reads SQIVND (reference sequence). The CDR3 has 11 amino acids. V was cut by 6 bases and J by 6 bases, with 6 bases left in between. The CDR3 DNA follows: TGTGCCAGTAGGGCCTTCAATGAGCAGTTCTTC. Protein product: CASRAFNEQFF.

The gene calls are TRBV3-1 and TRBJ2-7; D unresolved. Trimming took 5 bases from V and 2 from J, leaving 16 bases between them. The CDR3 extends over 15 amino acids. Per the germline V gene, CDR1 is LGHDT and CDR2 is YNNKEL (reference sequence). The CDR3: CASSFDSRRTYEQYF. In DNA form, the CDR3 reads TGTGCCAGCAGCTTCGACTCTAGAAGGACCTACGAGCAGTACTTC.

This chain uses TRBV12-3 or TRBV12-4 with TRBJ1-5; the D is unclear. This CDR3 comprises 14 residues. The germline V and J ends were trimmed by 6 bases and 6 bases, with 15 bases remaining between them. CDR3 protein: CASSGYGVAQPQHF. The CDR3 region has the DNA TGTGCCAGCAGCGGGTACGGGGTAGCTCAGCCCCAGCATTTT.

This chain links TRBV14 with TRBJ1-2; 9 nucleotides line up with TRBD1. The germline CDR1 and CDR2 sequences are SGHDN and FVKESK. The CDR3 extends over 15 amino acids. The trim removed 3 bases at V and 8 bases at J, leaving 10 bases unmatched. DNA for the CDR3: TGTGCCAGCAGCCAGATGGACAGGGGAGCGGGCGGCTACACCTTC. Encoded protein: CASSQMDRGAGGYTF.

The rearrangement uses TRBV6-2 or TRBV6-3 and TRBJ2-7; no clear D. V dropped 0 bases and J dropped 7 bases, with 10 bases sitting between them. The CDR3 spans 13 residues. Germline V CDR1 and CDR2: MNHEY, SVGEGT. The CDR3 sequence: CASSYSMGNEQYF. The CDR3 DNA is TGTGCCAGCAGTTACTCAATGGGCAATGAGCAGTACTTC.

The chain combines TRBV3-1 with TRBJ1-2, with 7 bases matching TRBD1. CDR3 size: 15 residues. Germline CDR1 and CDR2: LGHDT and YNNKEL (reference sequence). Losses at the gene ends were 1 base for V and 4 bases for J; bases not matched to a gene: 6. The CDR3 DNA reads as TGTGCCAGCAGCCAAGCTGACAGGGACGGCTATGGCTACACCTTC. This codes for CASSQADRDGYGYTF.